Below, 26 T cell receptor beta chains from the same sample are listed, as sequenced in a study of T cells in Graves' hyperthyroidism and ophthalmopathy. There were TCR beta CDR3 regions amplified from RNA transcripts. During a first-round RT-PCR of the TCR CDR3, the HTBI primer set was used. A single record per CDR3 protein comes from TCRdb applying MiXCR to the multiplex PCR reads. The table has 500,000 to 550,000 distinct CDR3 sequences, 20% seen once. Sequenced sample: blood. These receptor sequences come from a man between 35 and 55 years old with Graves' ophthalmopathy.

Many counts were recorded for this clonotype. The chain joins TRBV5-1 to TRBJ2-5; D not resolved. Per the germline V gene, CDR1 is SGHRS and CDR2 is YFSETQ. This CDR3 is built from 12 residues. Trimming removed 1 base at V and 3 bases at J, with 4 bases between. CDR3 sequence (DNA): TGCGCCAGCAGCTTGCCGGAAGAGACCCAGTACTTC. This sequence encodes CASSLPEETQYF.

The V and J genes are TRBV20-1 and TRBJ2-7; 13 bases are a match to TRBD2. V trimming: 5 bases; J trimming: 3 bases; junction bases outside the gene matches: 7. Germline V gene data show CDR1 as DFQATT and CDR2 as SNEGSKA (reference sequence). This CDR3 spans 15 amino acids. The CDR3 nucleotides are TGCAGTGCTCGACTAGCGGGGGGCCCCCGCTACGAGCAGTACTTC. This sequence encodes CSARLAGGPRYEQYF.

The chain carries TRBV6-2 or TRBV6-3 and TRBJ2-3; either TRBD1 or TRBD2 may supply D (5 bases each). Between the trimmed V and J ends, which lost 5 bases and 3 bases, there was a span of 15 bases. The CDR3 totals 15 residues. Germline values: CDR1 MNHEY, CDR2 SVGEGT. DNA for the CDR3: TGTGCCAGCAGTATGGGACGGCGGGTGACAGATACGCAGTATTTT. The encoded protein is CASSMGRRVTDTQYF.

With regard to this clonotype: The junction shows a germline mismatch at one end, possibly a read error. This rearrangement joins TRBV7-3 to TRBJ2-3; D perhaps matches TRBD1 (6 bases). Germline V lookup: CDR1 SGHTA, CDR2 FQGTGA. This CDR3 comprises 13 residues. The CDR3: CAGSRTGTDTQYF. The CDR3 nucleotides are TGTGCCGGCAGCCGGACAGGCACAGATACGCAGTATTTT.

This clonotype has only a few counts. This chain uses TRBV4-2 with TRBJ1-1; a weak D match, TRBD1 (5 bases). Germline CDR1 is LGHNA and CDR2 is YNFKEQ. V shed 2 bases and J shed 2 bases, with 12 bases lying between them. The CDR3 spans 15 residues. The CDR3, as DNA: TGTGCCAGCAGCCAAAGTGTAGGGGTTAACACTGAAGCTTTCTTT. It is translated as CASSQSVGVNTEAFF.

This clonotype was found many times. The gene calls are TRBV20-1 and TRBJ2-3; TRBD2 might be the D (6 bases). This CDR3 comprises 16 residues. The germline gives CDR1 DFQATT, CDR2 SNEGSKA (reference sequence). V was trimmed by 5 bases and J by 1 base, leaving 19 bases between them. The CDR3 reads CSAGPTGLRGTDTQYF. Written as DNA, the CDR3 is TGCAGTGCTGGGCCGACGGGACTTCGGGGCACAGATACGCAGTATTTT.

This clonotype has just a few counts. V and J are TRBV6-1 and TRBJ1-6, with D possibly being TRBD1 (6 bases). V shed 4 bases and J shed 0 bases, with 16 bases lying between them. From germline, CDR1 is MNHNS and CDR2 SASEGT. The CDR3 covers 18 residues. DNA for the CDR3: TGTGCCAGCAGTGGGGGGGCGCTAGGAAGCTCCTATAATTCACCCCTCCACTTT. Translation: CASSGGALGSSYNSPLHF.

This clonotype was picked up many times. The CDR3 here is CASRRLRELSTNEKLFF. CDR3 nucleotides: TGTGCCAGCAGGAGACTGAGGGAGCTATCAACTAATGAAAAACTGTTTTTT. J is TRBJ1-4 and V is TRBV5-6, with unresolved D. The CDR3 contains 17 residues. The ends were cut back, 5 bases at V and 0 bases at J, with 17 bases in the middle. Looked up from germline, CDR1 is SGHDT and CDR2 is YYEEEE.

A few counts support this clonotype. V and J are TRBV30 and TRBJ2-7, with no clear D. Germline loops: CDR1 GTSNPN, CDR2 SVGIG (reference sequence). The V end was cut by 4 bases, the J end by 1 base, with 11 bases between. The CDR3 totals 13 residues. CDR3 in amino acids: CAWISPGSYEQYF. CDR3 DNA: TGTGCCTGGATCAGCCCAGGTTCCTACGAGCAGTACTTC.

This chain joins TRBV12-5 and TRBJ2-4, with TRBD1 identical over 8 bases. Germline lookup yields CDR1 LGHNT and CDR2 FRNRAP. V was pared by 3 bases and J by 9 bases, with 7 bases of the junction left unmatched. The CDR3 covers 14 residues. The CDR3 region is CASGFSVQGGIQYF. The CDR3 region has the DNA TGTGCTAGTGGTTTTTCAGTACAGGGGGGCATTCAGTACTTC.

The table lists this clonotype with a few counts. This chain uses TRBV2 with TRBJ1-3, with unresolved D. V lost 8 bases and J lost 0, with 11 bases in between. This CDR3 has 14 amino acids. Germline CDR1 reads SNHLY; CDR2 reads FYNNEI. CDR3 region: CASLRTSSGNTIYF. In DNA, the CDR3 is TGTGCCAGCTTGAGGACTAGCTCTGGAAACACCATATATTTT.

This clonotype was seen only a few times. The chain combines TRBV7-9 with TRBJ2-3, with D maybe TRBD2 (6 bases). The CDR3 has 12 residues. Trimming took 5 bases from V and 13 from J, leaving 16 bases between them. CDR1 and CDR2 (germline): SEHNR, FQNEAQ (reference sequence). CDR3 DNA sequence: TGTGCCAGCAGCCCAGGGAGGCAGGGCGAGTATTTT. This encodes CASSPGRQGEYF. Using reference TRBV7-9 and TRBJ2-3 for the parts outside the CDR3, the full variable domain is DTGVSQNPRHKITKRGQNVTFRCDPISEHNRLYWYRQTLGQGPEFLTYFQNEAQLEKSRLLSDRFSAERPKGSFSTLEIQRTEQGDSAMYLCASSPGRQGEYFGPGTRLTVL.

The DNA of the CDR3 is TGTGCCAGTAGTAGTCTCAGCAGTGAGCAGTTCTTC. Amino acid sequence: CASSSLSSEQFF. The chain recombines TRBV19 with TRBJ2-1; D gene uncertain. Per the germline V gene, CDR1 is LNHDA and CDR2 is SQIVND (reference sequence). V was pared by 4 bases and J by 9 bases, with 10 bases between. The CDR3 spans 12 residues.

This clonotype showed up many times. V gene TRBV5-5 combines with J gene TRBJ1-1; D is perhaps TRBD1 (5 bases). The ends were cut back, 5 bases at V and 3 bases at J, with 11 bases in the middle. The CDR3 consists of 13 residues. Looked up from germline, CDR1 is SGHKS and CDR2 is YYEKEE (reference sequence). CDR3 in amino acids: CASRIQGDTEAFF. CDR3 sequence (DNA): TGTGCCAGCAGAATCCAAGGGGACACTGAAGCTTTCTTT.

The chain carries TRBV12-3 or TRBV12-4 and TRBJ2-1; TRBD1 might be the D (5 bases). This CDR3 is 16 amino acids long. V dropped 8 bases and J dropped 1 base, with 18 bases sitting between them. CDR3 sequence: CASSPAAGHSYNEQFF. The CDR3 DNA reads TGTGCCAGCTCCCCCGCCGCAGGGCATTCCTACAATGAGCAGTTCTTC.

The chain combines TRBV6-2 or TRBV6-3 with TRBJ1-5; D not certain. CDR1 is MNHEY and CDR2 is SVGEGT in the germline V gene. There are 11 residues in the CDR3. The ends were cut back, 5 bases at V and 9 bases at J, with 8 bases in the middle. CDR3 sequence: CASSQSGPQHF. The CDR3 DNA reads TGTGCCAGCAGTCAGTCCGGGCCCCAGCATTTT.

This clonotype was detected only a few times. This chain connects TRBV9 to TRBJ2-3; the D gene is possibly TRBD2 (5 bases). CDR3 length: 13 residues. V lost 6 bases, J lost 3 bases, and 11 bases lay in between. The germline CDR1 and CDR2 sequences are SGDLS and YYNGEE. The CDR3 sequence is CASNPSGTDTQYF. CDR3 DNA: TGTGCCAGCAACCCCTCGGGGACAGATACGCAGTATTTT.

Ten or more counts support this clonotype. The chain has TRBV18 and TRBJ2-3; the match to TRBD1 covers 8 bases. Germline CDR1 is KGHSH and CDR2 is LQKENI. This CDR3 comprises 15 residues. The J segment lost 0 bases and the V segment lost 8 bases, leaving 7 bases of the junction unmatched. As DNA, the CDR3 is TGTGCCAGCAGCTCGGGGACAGGAAGCACAGATACGCAGTATTTT. This codes for CASSSGTGSTDTQYF.

This clonotype was found many times. This chain joins TRBV20-1 and TRBJ1-1, with no clear D. The CDR3 consists of 13 residues. CDR1 and CDR2 (germline): DFQATT, SNEGSKA (reference sequence). Trimming removed 2 bases at V and 11 bases at J, with 18 bases between. The CDR3 nucleotides read TGCAGTGCTAGAACGGAGGGTCCCGGTGGGGCTTTCTTT. Its translation: CSARTEGPGGAFF.

DNA for the CDR3: TGTGCCAGCAGCTTTGGGACACGCGTACCCGAAGCTTTCTTT. As protein: CASSFGTRVPEAFF. V usage is TRBV7-9 and J usage is TRBJ1-1, with D maybe TRBD1 (6 bases). V was clipped by 3 bases and J by 8 bases, with 16 bases between them. The CDR3 spans 14 residues. CDR1 and CDR2 from the germline V gene are SEHNR and FQNEAQ (reference sequence).

The gene calls are TRBV7-2 and TRBJ1-2; a weak D match, TRBD1 (6 bases). CDR1 SGHTA and CDR2 FQGNSA come from the germline V gene. The CDR3 loop spans 15 amino acids. V lost 7 bases to trimming and J lost 5 bases, with 20 bases between them. The CDR3: CASNALEGGRYGYTF. The CDR3 bases are TGTGCCAGCAACGCGCTTGAGGGGGGCCGATATGGCTACACCTTC.

The chain employs TRBV20-1 and TRBJ2-7; TRBD2 matches 7 bases. The J segment lost 3 bases and the V segment lost 6 bases, leaving 14 bases of the junction unmatched. Germline V lookup: CDR1 DFQATT, CDR2 SNEGSKA (reference sequence). The CDR3 spans 15 residues. CDR3 sequence: CSADLGRVSVYEQYF. CDR3 nucleotide sequence: TGCAGTGCAGACCTGGGGAGGGTGTCGGTCTACGAGCAGTACTTC.

This sequence joins TRBV7-3 and TRBJ1-1, with D perhaps matching TRBD1 (5 bases). CDR3 length equals 14 residues. V was shortened by 4 bases and J by 6 bases, with 15 bases between the two germline ends. Germline V lookup: CDR1 SGHTA, CDR2 FQGTGA. For the CDR3, the DNA is TGTGCCAGCAGCTCCTCTAATGGGGCCCCTGAAGCTTTCTTT. Translated: CASSSSNGAPEAFF.

The rearrangement joins TRBV9 to TRBJ2-2; no clear D. This CDR3 region has 13 residues. Germline V gene data show CDR1 as SGDLS and CDR2 as YYNGEE. V lost 0 bases, J lost 7 bases, and 7 bases lay in between. The chain's CDR3 is CASSVAPGGELFF. CDR3 DNA: TGTGCCAGCAGCGTAGCCCCAGGCGGGGAGCTGTTTTTT.

CDR3 sequence: CASEGEETQYF. DNA for the CDR3: TGTGCCAGCGAAGGGGAGGAGACCCAGTACTTC. V gene TRBV6-2 or TRBV6-3 combines with J gene TRBJ2-5; D possibly matches TRBD1 or TRBD2 (5 bases each). This CDR3 region has 11 residues. V was pared by 8 bases and J by 5 bases, with 9 bases between. Germline CDR1 is MNHEY and CDR2 is SVGEGT.

The chain recombines TRBV13 with TRBJ1-4; 7 positions match TRBD1. Germline lookup yields CDR1 PRHDT and CDR2 FYEKMQ (reference sequence). V gave up 7 bases and J gave up 7 bases; unmatched junction bases: 9. The CDR3 is 14 amino acids. This CDR3 is CASTLQGSGEKLFF. In nucleotides, the CDR3 is TGTGCCAGCACCCTACAGGGGTCAGGTGAAAAACTGTTTTTT.